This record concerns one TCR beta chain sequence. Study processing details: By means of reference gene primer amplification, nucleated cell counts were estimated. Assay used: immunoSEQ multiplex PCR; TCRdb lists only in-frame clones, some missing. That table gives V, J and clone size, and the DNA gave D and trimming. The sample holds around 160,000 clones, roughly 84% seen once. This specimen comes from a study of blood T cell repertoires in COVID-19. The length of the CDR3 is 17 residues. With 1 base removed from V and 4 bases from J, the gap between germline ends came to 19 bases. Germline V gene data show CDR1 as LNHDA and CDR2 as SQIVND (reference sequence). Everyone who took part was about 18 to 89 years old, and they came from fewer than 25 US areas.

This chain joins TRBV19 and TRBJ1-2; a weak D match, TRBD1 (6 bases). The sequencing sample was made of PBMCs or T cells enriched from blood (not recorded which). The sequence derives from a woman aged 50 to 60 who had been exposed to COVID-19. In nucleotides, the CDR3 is TGTGCCAGTAGTATAGCCCCGGGACACGGAGCTTTCTATGGCTACACCTTC. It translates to CASSIAPGHGAFYGYTF.